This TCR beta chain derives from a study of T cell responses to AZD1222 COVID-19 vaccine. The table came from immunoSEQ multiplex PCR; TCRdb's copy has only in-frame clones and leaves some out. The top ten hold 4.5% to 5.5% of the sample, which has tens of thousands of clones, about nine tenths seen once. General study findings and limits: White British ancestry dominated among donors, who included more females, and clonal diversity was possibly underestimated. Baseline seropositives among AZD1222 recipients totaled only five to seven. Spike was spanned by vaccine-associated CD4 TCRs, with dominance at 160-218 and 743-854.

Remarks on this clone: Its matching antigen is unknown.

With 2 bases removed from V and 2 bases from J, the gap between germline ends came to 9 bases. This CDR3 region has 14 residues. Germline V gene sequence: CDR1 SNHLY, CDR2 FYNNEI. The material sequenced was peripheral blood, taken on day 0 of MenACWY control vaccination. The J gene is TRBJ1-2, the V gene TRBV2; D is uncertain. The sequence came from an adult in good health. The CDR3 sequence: CASSEPSANYGYTF. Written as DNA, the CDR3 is TGTGCCAGCAGTGAACCGTCAGCCAACTATGGCTACACCTTC.